The present TCR beta chain was sequenced within a study of blood T cells in healthy people across ages. About the study: Using template switching, researchers captured about one barcoded beta molecule for each two T cells.

The authors ran a second PCR of about 7 to 11 cycles using a sample-barcoded 5' primer and a J-beta primer mix. TCRdb analysed the 5' RACE reads with MiXCR anew, one entry per CDR3 protein. The top ten hold roughly 2% of the sample, which has about 1.8 million distinct CDR3 sequences, just under 50% seen once. Points on this clonotype: Antigen unknown.

General study findings and limits: Aged donors had fewer naive CD4+ cells and lower diversity than long-lived donors. The authors considered diversity estimates from one million T cells to be underestimates. CMV status of donors was unknown, possibly confounding expanded clonotype changes.

Germline-derived CDR1 and CDR2 are MNHEY and SMNVEV (reference sequence). The CDR3 extends over 15 amino acids. Germline trimming cut 4 bases from V and 3 bases from J; bases unmatched to any gene: 4. This sequence was found in a woman between 40 and 50 years old in good health. Source material: blood. The J gene is TRBJ1-4, the V gene TRBV27, with 8 nucleotides matching TRBD1. CDR3 nucleotides: TGTGCCAGCAGTTCAGGGGGCAGGTCTAATGAAAAACTGTTTTTT. Encoded protein: CASSSGGRSNEKLFF.